The 26 T cell receptor beta chains below all came from one sample that was sequenced in a study of metastatic and nonmetastatic thyroid tumors. Each patient came to thyroid surgery without any prior treatment (of any kind). TCRdb re-clonotyped the PCR reads through MiXCR. The profile shows tens of thousands of clones, about an eighth of them singletons. The sequenced material came from tumor tissue. These receptor sequences come from a female donor with papillary thyroid cancer or a benign thyroid nodule (not recorded which). Some clones in this sample may be carry-over from other donors' samples.

This clone was observed many times. The chain carries TRBV6-1 and TRBJ2-4; D unresolved. The CDR3 runs 16 residues. Trimming removed 5 bases at V and 0 bases at J, with 14 bases between. The germline CDR1 and CDR2 sequences are MNHNS and SASEGT. The CDR3 DNA is TGTGCCAGCAGTTATCACAGAGAGCTAGCCAAAAACATTCAGTACTTC. It codes for CASSYHRELAKNIQYF.

This clone was counted ten times or more. Here the CDR3 DNA reads TGTGCCAGCAGCTCCCCGTCTAGCGGGGTTTCCTACGAGCAGTACTTC. Translated: CASSSPSSGVSYEQYF. The V call is TRBV11-2, the J call TRBJ2-7; 9 nucleotides line up with TRBD2. The V and J ends lost 4 bases and 1 base, in that order; junction bases with no gene match: 8. This CDR3 comprises 16 residues. The germline V gene encodes CDR1 SGHAT and CDR2 FQNNGV.

This clone was observed at least ten times. Different DNA sequences within this sample yield the same CDR3. The chain has TRBV5-5 and TRBJ1-5; D not resolved. CDR3 size: 14 residues. V lost 0 bases, J lost 3 bases, and 7 bases lay in between. Germline-derived CDR1 and CDR2 are SGHKS and YYEKEE (reference sequence). The CDR3 sequence: CASSLGGSNQPQHF. DNA of the CDR3: TGTGCCAGCAGCTTGGGTGGGTCCAATCAGCCCCAGCATTTT.

This clone occurred many times. The chain links TRBV3-1 to TRBJ2-3; D possibly corresponds to TRBD1 (6 bases). V shed 0 bases and J shed 1 base, with 11 bases lying between them. Per the germline V gene, CDR1 is LGHDT and CDR2 is YNNKEL (reference sequence). This CDR3 has 16 amino acids. The CDR3 bases are TGTGCCAGCAGCCAAGAGGGGGCTAGTCGCACAGATACGCAGTATTTT. As protein: CASSQEGASRTDTQYF.

The sample holds one count of this clone. V gene TRBV4-2 combines with J gene TRBJ2-7; tentatively, D is TRBD2 (8 bases). In germline, CDR1 is LGHNA, CDR2 YNFKEQ. The CDR3 extends over 17 amino acids. Trimming removed 4 bases from V and 4 bases from J, with 23 bases in between. CDR3 DNA: TGTGCCAGCAGCCGGTCAGGGGGTGCCGGGACTAGTTACGAGCAGTACTTC. It specifies CASSRSGGAGTSYEQYF.

This clone was seen ten or more times. This chain joins TRBV11-3 and TRBJ2-3, with D tentatively TRBD1 or TRBD2 (6 bases each). The CDR3 loop spans 16 amino acids. Germline lookup yields CDR1 SGHNT and CDR2 YENEEA. V lost 6 bases, J lost 5 bases, and 21 bases lay in between. In nucleotides, the CDR3 is TGTGCCAGCAGTCGGGGGCGGGACCCCCGAGGAGATACGCAGTATTTT. This gives the protein CASSRGRDPRGDTQYF.

On this clone: A read error may produce the germline difference seen at one junction end. J is TRBJ1-2 and V is TRBV5-1; weak D call: TRBD1 (6 bases). This CDR3 region has 16 residues. Germline CDR1 SGHRS, CDR2 YFSETQ. Here the CDR3 DNA reads TGCGCCAGCAGCTTGGCCGGGACAAGTGCCAACTGTGGCTACACCTTC. As protein: CASSLAGTSANCGYTF. Drawing the rest from reference TRBV5-1 and TRBJ1-2, the complete variable domain is KAGVTQTPRYLIKTRGQQVTLSCSPISGHRSVSWYQQTPGQGLQFLFEYFSETQRNKGNFPGRFSGRQFSNSRSEMNVSTLELGDSALYLCASSLAGTSANCGYTFGSGTRLTVV.

This clone was found many times. The chain links TRBV12-3 or TRBV12-4 to TRBJ1-5, with D uncertain. With 7 bases removed from V and 7 bases from J, the gap between germline ends came to 11 bases. The CDR3 runs to 12 residues. CDR3: CASNRGYQPQHF. CDR3 nucleotide sequence: TGTGCCAGCAACCGAGGGTACCAGCCCCAGCATTTT.

This clone was picked up many times. V is TRBV20-1 and J is TRBJ2-3; perhaps TRBD1 as D (6 bases). CDR3 length: 14 residues. Germline V gives CDR1 DFQATT, CDR2 SNEGSKA (reference sequence). V was clipped by 0 bases and J by 1 base, with 8 bases between them. The CDR3 loop reads CSARDNRGTDTQYF. CDR3 DNA: TGCAGTGCTAGAGATAACAGGGGCACAGATACGCAGTATTTT.

The chain couples TRBV7-9 to TRBJ2-7, with TRBD1 matching over 9 bases. Germline CDR1 and CDR2: SEHNR and FQNEAQ (reference sequence). CDR3 size: 13 residues. V trimming: 9 bases; J trimming: 6 bases; junction bases outside the gene matches: 9. The CDR3 DNA reads TGTGCCAGACTCTCAGGGACAGGGAGCGAGCAGTACTTC. It translates to CARLSGTGSEQYF.

In this sample, this clone turned up a few times. A much more abundant neighbour one base away suggests this may be a read error. The chain is built from TRBV30 and TRBJ2-7; D not certain. Germline V lookup: CDR1 GTSNPN, CDR2 SVGIG (reference sequence). The CDR3 spans 12 residues. Trimming stripped 4 bases from V and 6 bases from J, with 13 bases between. CDR3 in DNA: TGTGCCTGGACTCAAGACCGCTGCGAGCAGTACTTC. Translation gives CAWTQDRCEQYF.

This clone is deemed medium-sized. The gene calls are TRBV11-2 and TRBJ2-7, with 8 nucleotides matching TRBD1. V lost 5 bases and J lost 2; bases outside the gene matches: 8. CDR1 SGHAT and CDR2 FQNNGV come from the germline V gene. The CDR3 loop spans 15 amino acids. CDR3 in amino acids: CASSPRTGPTYEQYF. The CDR3 DNA is TGTGCCAGCAGCCCGCGGACAGGGCCAACCTACGAGCAGTACTTC.

The sample holds many counts of this clone. The rearrangement uses TRBV5-1 and TRBJ2-3; TRBD2 matches 8 bases. The germline gives CDR1 SGHRS, CDR2 YFSETQ. The CDR3 sequence is 15 residues long. V lost 7 bases to trimming and J lost 4 bases; unmatched junction nucleotides: 11. The CDR3 here is CASSPSSGSPDTQYF. CDR3 nucleotide sequence: TGCGCCAGCTCCCCCAGCAGCGGGAGCCCAGATACGCAGTATTTT.

Concerning this clone itself: An end of the junction differs from the germline gene, which may be a read error. Other DNA sequences from this sample encode an identical CDR3 as well. The chain recombines TRBV7-3 with TRBJ2-3; the D is unclear. Germline V gives CDR1 SGHTA, CDR2 FQGTGA. The CDR3 runs to 14 residues. CDR3 residues: CASSLNTRTDTQYF. CDR3 nucleotide sequence: TGTGCTAGCAGCTTAAACACTCGCACAGATACGCAGTATTTT. Variable domain in full (rest from reference TRBV7-3 and TRBJ2-3): GAGVSQTPSNKVTEKGKYVELRCDPISGHTALYWYRQSLGQGPEFLIYFQGTGAADDSGLPNDRFFAVRPEGSVSTLKIQRTERGDSAVYLCASSLNTRTDTQYFGPGTRLTVL.

This clone was detected only a few times. This likely comes from a read error, as the CDR3 has no conserved phenylalanine or tryptophan at its end. It is unclear where the CDR3 begins or ends on the DNA, so no DNA is shown, and the CDR3 is as TCRdb lists it. This chain links TRBV7-9 with TRBJ2-4; the table's TRBD1 call for D was not verified on the DNA. The CDR3 adds up to 8 amino acids, both ends counted. The germline gives CDR1 SEHNR, CDR2 FQNEAQ (reference sequence). The CDR3: CASSPGTG.

This clone was seen more than once but under ten times. This may arise from a read error, as a much more abundant clone is one base away. The rearrangement uses TRBV5-1 and TRBJ1-1; D is possibly TRBD1 (5 bases). Germline CDR1 is SGHRS and CDR2 is YFSETQ. The CDR3 is made up of 15 amino acids. The CDR3: CASSPRGRQNTEASF. The CDR3 region has the DNA TGCGCCAGCAGCCCGAGGGGACGTCAGAACACTGAAGCTTCCTTT.

With regard to this clone: Being one base from a much bigger clone, this may be a read error. In DNA form, the CDR3 reads TGTGCCAGCAGTGAGGAGGGAGGTCAGCCCCATCATTTT. Its protein product is CASSEEGGQPHHF. This chain joins TRBV6-1 and TRBJ1-5; no clear D gene. Germline V CDR1 and CDR2: MNHNS, SASEGT. The CDR3 has 13 residues.

A remark on this clone: A much larger clone sits a single nucleotide away, making a read error possible. V gene TRBV4-2 combines with J gene TRBJ2-5; D uncertain. Germline V CDR1 and CDR2: LGHNA, YNFKEQ. The CDR3 sequence is 13 residues long. CDR3 sequence: CASSAGVAQTHYF. CDR3 sequence (DNA): TGTGCCAGCAGCGCAGGAGTGGCTCAGACCCATTACTTC.

In this sample, this clone turned up many times. The chain carries TRBV9 and TRBJ2-7; weak D call: TRBD2 (5 bases). Germline assignment: CDR1 SGDLS and CDR2 YYNGEE. The CDR3 spans 13 residues. Trimming cost V 2 bases and J 6 bases, with 12 bases left between them. CDR3 nucleotide sequence: TGTGCCAGCAGCGTGAGGGATTTGAGCGAGCAGTACTTC. Translated: CASSVRDLSEQYF.

This chain links TRBV5-4 with TRBJ2-1, with 8 bases that match TRBD2. With 0 bases clipped from V and 7 bases from J, the junction kept 12 bases outside the gene matches. CDR3 length: 17 amino acids. In germline, CDR1 is SGHNT, CDR2 YYREEE (reference sequence). CDR3 sequence reads: CASSLGQLAEGRNEQFF. The DNA for the CDR3 is TGTGCCAGCAGCTTGGGGCAACTAGCGGAGGGGAGAAATGAGCAGTTCTTC.

This clone was counted ten times or more. This rearrangement joins TRBV7-3 to TRBJ2-2; no clear D. CDR3 length: 15 amino acids. Trimming took 3 bases from V and 6 from J, leaving 14 bases between them. Looked up from germline, CDR1 is SGHTA and CDR2 is FQGTGA. Written as DNA, the CDR3 is TGTGCCAGCAGCTTGGGTGGCAGCCGGCCCGGGGAGCTGTTTTTT. Translated, it gives CASSLGGSRPGELFF.

This clone was observed at least ten times. This chain uses TRBV12-3 or TRBV12-4 with TRBJ2-2; D perhaps matches TRBD2 (6 bases). There are 13 residues in the CDR3. V lost 5 bases and J lost 4, with 8 bases in between. Here the CDR3 reads CASSVGGTGELFF. The CDR3 DNA is TGTGCCAGCAGTGTCGGGGGCACCGGGGAGCTGTTTTTT.

This clone has at least ten counts. CDR3 sequence (DNA): TGTGCCAGTACAGTCACCTCAGCTCCCACAGATACGCAGTATTTT. It encodes CASTVTSAPTDTQYF. This sequence joins TRBV19 and TRBJ2-3; no firm D call. This CDR3 spans 15 amino acids. Trimming left V 7 bases short and J 2 bases short, with 16 bases between. Germline CDR1 and CDR2: LNHDA and SQIVND (reference sequence).

This clone was detected ten times or more. The V call is TRBV2, the J call TRBJ1-4; perhaps TRBD1 as D (6 bases). V lost 4 bases and J lost 0, with 15 bases in between. Germline V CDR1 and CDR2: SNHLY, FYNNEI. CDR3 length: 17 residues. In DNA form, the CDR3 reads TGTGCCAGCAGTGCGGGGGCCCGGCCAGCAACTAATGAAAAACTGTTTTTT. Protein: CASSAGARPATNEKLFF.

This clone has more than one count but fewer than ten. This may arise from a read error, as a much more abundant clone is one base away. Other nucleotide sequences from this sample produce the same CDR3. The chain carries TRBV29-1 and TRBJ1-2; TRBD1 matches at 12 bases. V lost 6 bases and J lost 7; bases outside the gene matches: 9. This CDR3 region has 14 residues. The germline V gene has CDR1 SQVTM and CDR2 ANQGSEA. CDR3 in amino acids: CSVLGQGARSGYTF. Here the CDR3 DNA reads TGCAGCGTCCTGGGACAGGGGGCTCGGAGTGGCTACACCTTC.

The table lists this clone with many counts. The V call is TRBV28, the J call TRBJ1-4; a weak D match, TRBD1 (5 bases). There are 14 residues in the CDR3. The V and J ends lost 2 bases and 6 bases respectively, with 10 bases between them. Germline values: CDR1 MDHEN, CDR2 SYDVKM. Here the CDR3 reads CASSLRGGDEKLFF. CDR3 nucleotides: TGTGCCAGCAGTTTAAGGGGCGGTGATGAAAAACTGTTTTTT.